Listed below are T cell receptor beta chains from one sample, sequenced in a study of shared clonotypes between healthy human individuals. Here immunoSEQ multiplex PCR was the method, and the copy in TCRdb shows in-frame clones only, minus some. The table lists roughly 2.1 million clones, under 95% of them singletons. The sample was naive CD8+ T cells from PBMCs. The receptors were gathered from a man between 18 and 29 years old in good health. Some clones in this sample may be carry-over from other donors' samples. Both conserved end residues are part of each CDR3. The D gene is left open where the match is weak. Expanded clones get a size class; other rows say once, few or many, or leave the size out.

abundance	v_gene	j_gene	d_gene	CDR3aa	CDR3nt
NA	TRBV28	TRBJ2-7	TRBD2	CASTKLAGGRLSYEQYF	TGTGCCAGCACCAAGCTAGCGGGAGGGCGACTCTCCTACGAGCAGTACTTC
NA	TRBV25-1	TRBJ1-4	NA	CASSEFMAGEKLFF	TGTGCCAGCAGTGAATTTATGGCAGGTGAAAAACTGTTTTTT
NA	TRBV13	TRBJ1-1	TRBD1	CASSLDRGNAFF	TGTGCCAGCAGCTTGGACAGGGGTAATGCTTTCTTT
NA	TRBV6-5	TRBJ2-2	NA	CASSYSSEGTGELFF	TGTGCCAGCAGTTACTCGTCGGAGGGCACCGGGGAGCTGTTTTTT
NA	TRBV5-5	TRBJ2-7	TRBD2	CASSPFASGRVEQYF	TGTGCCAGCAGCCCGTTTGCTAGCGGGAGGGTTGAGCAGTACTTC
NA	TRBV5-4	TRBJ2-7	TRBD2	CASSERREGAYEQYF	TGTGCCAGCAGCGAGCGGCGGGAGGGCGCCTACGAGCAGTACTTC
once	TRBV2	TRBJ2-1	TRBD2	CASSTTGTSGSDEQFF	TGTGCCAGCTCAACTACCGGGACTAGCGGGAGTGATGAGCAGTTCTTC
NA	TRBV4-3	TRBJ2-7	NA	CASSPDRVSHEQYF	TGCGCCAGCAGCCCCGACCGAGTTTCCCACGAGCAGTACTTC
NA	TRBV4-2	TRBJ2-1	NA	CASSQPSGHSSSYNEQFF	TGTGCCAGCAGCCAACCCAGCGGGCATTCGAGCTCCTACAATGAGCAGTTCTTC
NA	TRBV2	TRBJ1-2	NA	CASRPGSNYGYTF	TGTGCCAGTAGACCGGGATCTAACTATGGCTACACCTTC
NA	TRBV5-4	TRBJ2-1	NA	CASMRDDNEQFF	TGTGCCAGCATGCGGGACGACAATGAGCAGTTCTTC
NA	TRBV9	TRBJ1-2	NA	CASSAYSSPEGYTF	TGTGCCAGCAGCGCGTATTCTTCACCAGAAGGCTACACCTTC
NA	TRBV10-3	TRBJ2-7	NA	CAIKSSGLNFYEQYF	TGTGCCATCAAAAGCTCCGGGCTTAACTTCTACGAGCAGTACTTC
NA	TRBV10-3	TRBJ2-3	NA	CAISGTYTDTQYF	TGTGCCATCAGTGGCACCTACACAGATACGCAGTATTTT
NA	TRBV29-1	TRBJ1-2	NA	CSVRTATNYGYTF	TGCAGCGTCCGGACAGCGACTAACTATGGCTACACCTTC
NA	TRBV6-6	TRBJ2-1	TRBD1	CASSLDRGPYNEQFF	TGTGCCAGCAGTTTGGACAGGGGCCCCTACAATGAGCAGTTCTTC
NA	TRBV28	TRBJ2-5	TRBD2	CASRLPGGLAGQETQYF	TGTGCCAGCAGACTCCCGGGGGGACTAGCGGGGCAAGAGACCCAGTACTTC
NA	TRBV7-2	TRBJ2-5	NA	CASSLVVRQETQYF	TGTGCCAGCAGCTTAGTGGTCCGCCAAGAGACCCAGTACTTC
NA	TRBV7-9	TRBJ2-5	NA	CASSWVVQGWETQYF	TGTGCCAGCAGCTGGGTTGTACAGGGATGGGAGACCCAGTACTTC
NA	TRBV6-1	TRBJ1-1	NA	CASSERESSGTEAFF	TGTGCCAGCAGTGAAAGGGAGTCATCGGGCACTGAAGCTTTCTTT
NA	TRBV13	TRBJ2-1	TRBD2	CASSPRAGGTNEQFF	TGTGCCAGCAGCCCTCGGGCGGGAGGGACAAATGAGCAGTTCTTC
NA	TRBV4-3	TRBJ2-7	NA	CASSQVFLASYEQYF	TGCGCCAGCAGCCAAGTATTTCTAGCCTCCTACGAGCAGTACTTC
NA	TRBV9	TRBJ2-2	TRBD1	CASSGRQGSRTGELFF	TGTGCCAGCAGCGGAAGACAGGGGAGTCGGACCGGGGAGCTGTTTTTT
NA	TRBV4-3	TRBJ2-1	TRBD2	CASSLISGSGRNEQFF	TGCGCCAGCAGCCTGATTAGCGGGAGCGGACGCAATGAGCAGTTCTTC
NA	TRBV11-3	TRBJ2-7	NA	CASGEGAYEQYF	TGTGCCTCCGGGGAGGGGGCTTACGAGCAGTACTTC
NA	TRBV27	TRBJ2-7	NA	CASSWDRRTDGSYEQYF	TGTGCCAGCAGTTGGGACCGGAGGACAGACGGATCCTACGAGCAGTACTTC
NA	TRBV11-2	TRBJ2-3	NA	CASSRDPASTDTQYF	TGTGCCAGCAGCCGGGACCCCGCTAGCACAGATACGCAGTATTTT
NA	TRBV2	TRBJ2-5	NA	CASRGYPATETQYF	TGTGCCAGCAGAGGGTATCCCGCCACAGAGACCCAGTACTTC
once	TRBV28	TRBJ2-7	TRBD1	CASSLRGRGREQYF	TGTGCCAGCAGTTTACGTGGCAGGGGGCGCGAGCAGTACTTC
NA	TRBV27	TRBJ2-3	NA	CASIPAVLERPNTDTQYF	TGTGCCAGCATCCCTGCTGTATTGGAGCGTCCCAACACAGATACGCAGTATTTT
NA	TRBV4-2	TRBJ2-7	NA	CASSQAGSGYEQYF	TGTGCCAGCAGCCAAGCGGGATCGGGTTACGAGCAGTACTTC